The 26 T cell receptor beta chains listed next were all sequenced from one sample in a study of T cell changes during pregnancy in multiple sclerosis. Assay: immunoSEQ multiplex PCR; the TCRdb copy retains only in-frame clones and omits some. The repertoire includes 23,000 or so clones, about nine tenths of them detected once, and around an eighth sits in the top ten. Sample: CD8+ T cells from peripheral blood mononuclear cells, taken in the first trimester of pregnancy. Every receptor here comes from a female donor in good health, enrolled as a control in a pregnancy study.

This clone was recorded a few times. The chain uses TRBV30 and TRBJ1-1, with D possibly TRBD1 on 5 matching bases. The CDR3 has 11 residues. Germline CDR1 is GTSNPN and CDR2 is SVGIG (reference sequence). Trimming removed 7 bases from V and 7 bases from J, with 13 bases in between. The CDR3 protein is CAFRVLVEAFF. The CDR3, as DNA: TGTGCCTTCAGGGTTTTAGTTGAAGCTTTCTTT. Looking up the rest from reference TRBV30 and TRBJ1-1 gives the full variable domain: SQTIHQWPATLVQPVGSPLSLECTVEGTSNPNLYWYRQAAGRGLQLLFYSVGIGQISSEVPQNLSASRPQDRQFILSSKKLLLSDSGFYLCAFRVLVEAFFGQGTRLTVV.

The CDR3 nucleotides read TGTGCCAGCAGTGAAGCGTCGGGACAGGGATCAGATACGCAGTATTTT. Protein sequence: CASSEASGQGSDTQYF. The rearrangement links TRBV6-1 to TRBJ2-3, with 9 nucleotides matching TRBD1. This CDR3 spans 16 amino acids. Germline V gene data show CDR1 as MNHNS and CDR2 as SASEGT. Trimming took 0 bases from V and 4 from J; bases not matched to a gene: 5.

CDR3: CASSISAGIDEQFF. Here the CDR3 DNA reads TGTGCCAGCAGTATCAGTGCGGGGATCGATGAGCAGTTCTTC. The chain joins TRBV27 to TRBJ2-1, with D tentatively TRBD2 (6 bases). This CDR3 region has 14 residues. V shed 5 bases and J shed 8 bases, with 16 bases lying between them. Germline V gives CDR1 MNHEY, CDR2 SMNVEV (reference sequence).

This clone was counted once. Written as DNA, the CDR3 is TGTGCCAGCAGCTCAGAGGACAGATCGGAGCAGTTCTTC. Its protein is CASSSEDRSEQFF. This chain joins TRBV7-9 and TRBJ2-1; D is perhaps TRBD1 (6 bases). The CDR3 length is 13 residues. The germline V and J ends were trimmed by 4 bases and 10 bases, with 14 bases remaining between them. In germline, CDR1 is SEHNR, CDR2 FQNEAQ (reference sequence).

V usage is TRBV18 and J usage is TRBJ2-7; 7 bases fit TRBD1. V shed 6 bases, J shed 3 bases, and the junction held 11 bases outside the gene matches. This CDR3 contains 15 residues. Per the germline V gene, CDR1 is KGHSH and CDR2 is LQKENI. The CDR3 reads CASSPLRQGFYEQYF. CDR3 DNA: TGTGCCAGCTCTCCGCTGCGACAGGGTTTCTACGAGCAGTACTTC.

The gene calls are TRBV19 and TRBJ1-1; 9 bases match TRBD1. CDR3 size: 14 residues. Germline values: CDR1 LNHDA, CDR2 SQIVND (reference sequence). The junction had 2 bases not matched to a gene; V was cut back by 3 bases and J by 3 bases. The CDR3 sequence is CASSMGQGYTEAFF. The CDR3 DNA is TGTGCCAGTAGTATGGGACAGGGTTACACTGAAGCTTTCTTT.

V and J are TRBV29-1 and TRBJ2-5, with 8 bases aligning to TRBD2. The length of the CDR3 is 13 residues. CDR1 SQVTM and CDR2 ANQGSEA come from the germline V gene. Trimming removed 4 bases from V and 4 bases from J; junction bases left unmatched: 5. CDR3 bases: TGCAGCGTTGCAGGGACTAGTCCAGAGACCCAGTACTTC. Translated, it gives CSVAGTSPETQYF.

This clone has more than one count but fewer than ten. This chain joins TRBV4-2 and TRBJ1-6; TRBD1 matches 7 bases. V gave up 2 bases and J gave up 8 bases; unmatched junction bases: 0. The CDR3 covers 13 residues. Per germline, CDR1 LGHNA and CDR2 YNFKEQ. The CDR3 DNA reads as TGTGCCAGCAGCCAACAGGGGGATTCACCCCTCCACTTT. It yields the protein CASSQQGDSPLHF.

The chain links TRBV28 to TRBJ2-3; 8 bases are a match to TRBD1. With 2 bases clipped from V and 5 bases from J, the junction kept 6 bases outside the gene matches. The CDR3 is 15 residues long. CDR1 MDHEN and CDR2 SYDVKM come from the germline V gene. The CDR3 loop reads CASSLGQGFGDTQYF. The CDR3, as DNA: TGTGCCAGCAGTTTAGGACAGGGTTTTGGAGATACGCAGTATTTT.

The rearrangement uses TRBV6-4 and TRBJ2-2; 9 nucleotides align to TRBD2. Looked up from germline, CDR1 is MRHNA and CDR2 is SNTAGT. The CDR3 extends over 15 amino acids. V trimming: 3 bases; J trimming: 3 bases; junction bases outside the gene matches: 2. CDR3 loop: CASSEREGDTGELFF. The CDR3 nucleotides are TGTGCCAGCAGTGAGCGGGAGGGGGACACCGGGGAGCTGTTTTTT.

In its sample, this clone was seen once. The chain uses TRBV4-1 and TRBJ1-4; D unclear. CDR3 size: 14 residues. V was clipped by 0 bases and J by 6 bases, with 8 bases between them. Germline V gene data show CDR1 as MGHRA and CDR2 as YSYEKL. CDR3 DNA sequence: TGCGCCAGCAGCCAAGAGTGGCGGGATGAAAAACTGTTTTTT. It is translated as CASSQEWRDEKLFF.

V and J are TRBV18 and TRBJ1-6; D remains unclear. The length of the CDR3 is 16 residues. V dropped 0 bases and J dropped 7 bases, with 13 bases sitting between them. CDR1 and CDR2 from the germline V gene are KGHSH and LQKENI. CDR3 protein: CASSPPGAGSNSPLHF. CDR3 nucleotides: TGTGCCAGCTCACCACCGGGAGCAGGATCGAATTCACCCCTCCACTTT.

This sequence joins TRBV11-2 and TRBJ1-1; possible D gene TRBD1, 6 bases. Trimming shortened V by 11 bases and J by 3 bases, and 10 bases separated the two germline ends. This CDR3 region has 11 residues. Germline V CDR1 and CDR2: SGHAT, FQNNGV. Here the CDR3 DNA reads TGTGCCTCGCAGGGGTACACTGAAGCTTTCTTT. Its translation: CASQGYTEAFF.

The genes are TRBV5-6 and TRBJ2-3, with 10 bases matching TRBD2. V shed 4 bases and J 11 bases; nucleotides not matched to a gene: 10. The CDR3 runs to 14 residues. Germline CDR1 SGHDT, CDR2 YYEEEE. For the CDR3, the DNA is TGTGCCAGCAGCCTAGCGGGGGCCGCGGAAGTGCAGTATTTT. It translates to CASSLAGAAEVQYF. The whole variable domain, remainder taken from reference TRBV5-6 and TRBJ2-3, is DAGVTQSPTHLIKTRGQQVTLRCSPKSGHDTVSWYQQALGQGPQFIFQYYEEEERQRGNFPDRFSGHQFPNYSSELNVNALLLGDSALYLCASSLAGAAEVQYFGPGTRLTVL.

J is TRBJ1-2 and V is TRBV28, with a weak D call TRBD1 (5 bases). The CDR3 has 13 residues. Germline V CDR1 and CDR2: MDHEN, SYDVKM. Trimming removed 6 bases from V and 2 bases from J, with 10 bases in between. The CDR3 reads CASRTQENYGYTF. The DNA of the CDR3 is TGTGCCAGCAGGACACAGGAAAACTATGGCTACACCTTC.

V and J are TRBV4-1 and TRBJ2-3; 7 bases fit TRBD2. Trimming cost V 0 bases and J 3 bases; bases outside gene matches: 6. Germline assignment: CDR1 MGHRA and CDR2 YSYEKL. This CDR3 spans 16 amino acids. CDR3 amino acids: CASSQEWRGSTDTQYF. The CDR3 DNA sequence: TGCGCCAGCAGCCAAGAATGGCGGGGGTCGACAGATACGCAGTATTTT.

The CDR3 DNA is TGCGCCAGCAGCCACCCCGGGACAGGGGGCGTCAATCAGCCCCAGCATTTT. It specifies CASSHPGTGGVNQPQHF. V and J are TRBV4-1 and TRBJ1-5; TRBD1 matches 12 bases. The V segment lost 3 bases and the J segment 3 bases; nucleotides outside the gene matches: 6. CDR3 size: 17 residues. Germline loops: CDR1 MGHRA, CDR2 YSYEKL.

In its sample, this clone was seen once. The V and J genes are TRBV10-3 and TRBJ1-1; the D is unclear. V was pared by 8 bases and J by 1 base, with 17 bases between. Looked up from germline, CDR1 is ENHRY and CDR2 is SYGVKD. There are 15 residues in the CDR3. The CDR3 DNA reads TGTGCCATCGGCGACTTTGGCTTCGGGAACACTGAAGCTTTCTTT. This codes for CAIGDFGFGNTEAFF.

The genes are TRBV7-9 and TRBJ1-2, with 8 bases aligning to TRBD1. The CDR3 has 13 amino acids. V dropped 6 bases and J dropped 6; count of bases not matched to a gene: 6. CDR1 and CDR2 (germline): SEHNR, FQNEAQ (reference sequence). CDR3 nucleotides: TGTGCCAGCAGTCCAGGGGGCTTTGATGGCTACACCTTC. As protein: CASSPGGFDGYTF.

This clone was seen a few times. The chain carries TRBV6-4 and TRBJ2-2; the D gene is possibly TRBD2 (5 bases). Per germline, CDR1 MRHNA and CDR2 SNTAGT. CDR3 length equals 13 residues. Deletions cut 3 bases from V and 6 bases from J, with 8 bases between. In DNA, the CDR3 is TGTGCCAGCAGTGAGGGAGAGCCCGGGGAGCTGTTTTTT. Translation gives CASSEGEPGELFF.

This chain links TRBV9 with TRBJ2-7, with 9 bases that match TRBD2. With V trimmed by 3 bases and J by 2 bases, 9 bases remained unmatched. Germline V gene lookup returns CDR1 SGDLS and CDR2 YYNGEE. The CDR3 spans 16 residues. CDR3 sequence reads: CASSAPSTSGAYEQYF. CDR3 sequence (DNA): TGTGCCAGCAGCGCCCCCTCGACTAGCGGTGCCTACGAGCAGTACTTC.

The V and J genes are TRBV7-9 and TRBJ1-1; TRBD1 matches 8 bases. CDR1 and CDR2 from the germline V gene are SEHNR and FQNEAQ (reference sequence). The CDR3 runs to 13 residues. Germline trimming cut 5 bases from V and 4 bases from J; bases unmatched to any gene: 3. In DNA, the CDR3 is TGTGCCAGCAGCCAGGGGGCTTTCACTGAAGCTTTCTTT. It is translated as CASSQGAFTEAFF.

The chain combines TRBV10-1 with TRBJ1-1; 8 nucleotides agree with TRBD1. The germline V gene has CDR1 WNHNN and CDR2 SYGVQD (reference sequence). CDR3 size: 14 residues. J lost 5 bases, V lost 6 bases, and 8 bases had no gene match. This chain's CDR3 is CASSEDRGGTEAFF. The DNA for the CDR3 is TGCGCCAGCAGCGAAGACAGGGGTGGTACTGAAGCTTTCTTT.

In this sample, this clone turned up once. This chain links TRBV6-5 with TRBJ2-1; tentatively, D is TRBD1 (6 bases). Germline V lookup: CDR1 MNHEY, CDR2 SVGAGI. The CDR3 has 14 amino acids. The V gene lost 6 bases and the J gene lost 4 bases, with 13 bases spanning the gap. The CDR3 sequence is CASSPGTTYNEQFF. The CDR3 DNA reads TGTGCCAGCAGCCCCGGGACAACTTACAATGAGCAGTTCTTC.

The V call is TRBV14, the J call TRBJ1-1, with 8 bases lining up with TRBD1. After removal of 3 bases from V and 3 bases from J, the junction contained 6 bases not matched to a gene. Germline V gene sequence: CDR1 SGHDN, CDR2 FVKESK. CDR3 size: 15 residues. CDR3 DNA sequence: TGTGCCAGCAGCCACCGACAGGGGCCCCACACTGAAGCTTTCTTT. It specifies CASSHRQGPHTEAFF.

The chain couples TRBV7-9 to TRBJ1-1, with a weak D call TRBD1 (6 bases). The CDR3 loop spans 13 amino acids. Trimming cost V 3 bases and J 6 bases, with 11 bases left between them. Germline values: CDR1 SEHNR, CDR2 FQNEAQ (reference sequence). The CDR3 here is CASSFPGQPEAFF. CDR3 in DNA: TGTGCCAGCAGCTTTCCCGGACAGCCTGAAGCTTTCTTT.